The entry that follows covers one TCR beta chain sequence. This entry comes from a study of control samples from healthy donors and cancer patients. V lost 5 bases and J lost 1; bases outside the gene matches: 6. CDR3 length equals 16 residues. Germline CDR1 is SGHVS and CDR2 is FNYEAQ. Here immunoSEQ multiplex PCR was the method, and the copy in TCRdb shows in-frame clones only, minus some. The sample has roughly 51,000 clones, roughly 87% seen once. This TCR came from a man aged 40-49 years with colorectal cancer. The sample consisted of PBMCs. The V and J genes are TRBV7-6 and TRBJ2-3; 10 bases align to TRBD2. In DNA, the CDR3 is TGTGCCAGCAGCCGGATAGCGGGAGGACGCACAGATACGCAGTATTTT. Translating gives CASSRIAGGRTDTQYF.